This note documents a single T cell receptor beta chain sequence. The clone's antigen remains unknown. No qualities accompany the bases; no much larger clone lies one base away. The time point label here, explained by the study, means: baseline before oral tofacitinib. Lesional scalp punch biopsies and peripheral blood were obtained from alopecia areata patients. PBMCs were separated by density centrifugation and stained for CD3, CD4 and CD8, after which CD4+ and CD8+ T cells were sorted on a FACSAria. Taken from cysteine to phenylalanine, the CDR3 has 19 residues. The DNA shown is the 57-base CDR3, in frame from base 1. V and J are trimmed by 6 bases and 0 bases, and the gene matches miss 12 bases of the junction. CDR1 and CDR2, looked up from the germline V gene, are SNHLY and FYNNEI. The library came from the immunoSEQ multiplex PCR assay. RNA was extracted from all samples and reverse transcribed into cDNA, which served as template for TCR sequencing. SuperScript III was used for first-strand cDNA synthesis, primed with a 2:1 mix of oligo-dT and random hexamers. A synthetic immune receptor repertoire was used to measure amplification bias, and any remaining bias was corrected computationally. On the authors' methods: Raw reads were preprocessed for error removal, and CDR3 was defined according to IMGT conventions as running from the conserved cysteine to phenylalanine. Clonality was computed as 1 minus the Shannon entropy, with the entropy normalized by log2 of the number of productive unique TCRs. Whether scalp clones were CD4 or CD8 was inferred by matching scalp TCRbeta sequences against CD4 and CD8 repertoires sorted from blood. Held by TCRdb, this immuneACCESS table contains in-frame sequences only and omits some clones. Under half of the omission traces to an unresolved V gene where checked; the cause of the rest is unknown. Clonal size and the V and J genes are those of that table, whereas D and trimming came from the DNA. A total of about 180,000 clones appear in this sample, around 50% of them only once. The ten largest account for roughly 15% of the sample.

This specimen comes from a study of CD8+ T cells in alopecia areata (dated by TCRdb to 2017 to 2018). Describing the broader study: Treated patients were enrolled in an open-label pilot trial of oral tofacitinib at 5 to 10 mg twice daily for moderate-to-severe alopecia areata. Patients stayed on tofacitinib for 6 to 18 months and then had 6 months of follow-up off drug so that delayed response and recurrence could be assessed. The study used high-throughput TCRbeta sequencing to examine T cell clonal expansion in alopecia areata, in both the C3H/HeJ mouse model and human patients. Scalp tissue and sorted CD4+ and CD8+ peripheral blood T cells from patchy and totalis/universalis alopecia areata patients and from healthy controls were covered by human TCRbeta sequencing. Patients on tofacitinib were biopsied at baseline and after 4 and 24 weeks of treatment, and several of the patients also had a later scalp biopsy. Clonality in the scalp was compared among normal scalp (n=4), patchy alopecia areata scalp (n=8), and alopecia totalis/universalis scalp (n=8). RNA came from the PAXgene miRNA kit for fixed scalp, the miRNeasy kit for PBMCs, and the RNeasy kit for mouse skin. TCRbeta CDR3 regions were amplified by immunoSEQ multiplex PCR using 35 Vbeta forward and 13 Jbeta reverse primers. Study-wide findings and limitations: Shared TCR sequences between patients were less evident than in mice, which may be partly attributable to HLA diversity in the patient population. Unlike mouse skin, where gammadelta T cells dominate, normal human skin contains resident alphabeta T cells that get sequenced too, which complicates analysis of the scalp TCR repertoire. Higher clonality and more expanded CD8+ clones were observed in lesional scalp than in normal scalp, particularly in alopecia totalis/universalis, a finding suggestive of antigenic drive.

The chain is made from TRBV2 and TRBJ2-6; 9 middle bases align to TRBD1. This TCR derives from a human donor with alopecia areata. This specimen consisted of CD4+ T cells sorted from blood, obtained at week 0. CDR3 sequence: CASSTPVGQGGSGANVLTF. In nucleotides, the sequence is TGTGCCAGCAGCACGCCCGTGGGACAGGGTGGCTCTGGGGCCAACGTCCTGACTTTC.